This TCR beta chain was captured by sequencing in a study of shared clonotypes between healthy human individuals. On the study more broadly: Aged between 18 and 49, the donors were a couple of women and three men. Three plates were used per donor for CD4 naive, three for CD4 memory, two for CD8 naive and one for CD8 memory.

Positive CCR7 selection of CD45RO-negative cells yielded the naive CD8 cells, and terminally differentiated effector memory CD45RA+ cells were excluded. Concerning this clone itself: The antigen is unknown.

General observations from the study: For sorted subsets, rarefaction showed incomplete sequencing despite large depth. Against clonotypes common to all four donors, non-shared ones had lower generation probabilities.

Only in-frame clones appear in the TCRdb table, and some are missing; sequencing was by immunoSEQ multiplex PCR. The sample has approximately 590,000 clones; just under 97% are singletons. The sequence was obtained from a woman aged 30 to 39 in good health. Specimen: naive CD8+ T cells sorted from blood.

The CDR3 nucleotides read TGCGCCAGCAGCTTTAACGACAGGGGGATTTACGAGCAGTACTTC. Its protein product is CASSFNDRGIYEQYF. The chain is built from TRBV5-1 and TRBJ2-7, with 9 positions matching TRBD1. Germline V gene lookup returns CDR1 SGHRS and CDR2 YFSETQ. J was trimmed by 4 bases and V by 2 bases; bases with no gene match: 7. The CDR3 runs 15 residues.